A selection of T cell receptor beta chains follows, all from one sample in a study of radiation and T cells in renal cell carcinoma. Repertoires were generated with immunoSEQ multiplex PCR, while TCRdb's copy carries only in-frame clones and drops some. The table lists tens of thousands of clones, about 84% of them singletons. The sequenced sample was blood, obtained from a patient whose treatment included radiotherapy and nephrectomy. The origin of the receptors is a man aged 55-75 years with renal cell carcinoma. Each CDR3 is given with its conserved first and last residue. The size field is filled for only some rows; it gives once, few, many or a size class.

>.|TRBV2|TRBJ1-6
CASSLSRGVNSPLHF
>.|TRBV2|TRBJ2-1
CASSAGNEQFF
>.|TRBV4-1|TRBJ1-2
CASSQDRPRVVEIYGYTF
>.|TRBV6-6|TRBJ1-1
CASSYSVGHSEAFF
>.|TRBV18|TRBJ2-3
CASSPWTSGSTDTQYF
>.|TRBV29-1|TRBJ1-1
CSVKGGTGNTEAFF
>.|TRBV6-1|TRBJ2-2
CASKLAIAPGELFF
>once|TRBV30|TRBJ2-3
CAWGAITDTQYF
>.|TRBV19|TRBJ2-7
CASTPDLDRGHEQYF
>.|TRBV5-4|TRBJ1-2
CASSLGGSYGYTF
>.|TRBV5-4|TRBJ2-7
CASSFYDRSGQYF
>.|TRBV6-5|TRBJ1-5
CASSYYVNQPQHF
>.|TRBV5-1|TRBJ1-1
CASSRDSLNTEAFF
>.|TRBV5-1|TRBJ1-2
CASSSTKDGYTF
>.|TRBV6-5|TRBJ1-2
CASSYSDMGSGYTF
>.|TRBV4-2|TRBJ1-2
CASSQGTGTVSYGYTF
>.|TRBV15|TRBJ2-3
CATGTSGQASTDTQYF
>.|TRBV5-6|TRBJ1-2
CASSRRGGYGYTF
>.|TRBV30|TRBJ2-7
CAWPGPVACEQYF
>.|TRBV9|TRBJ2-1
CASSGTSGRASGLWNEQFF
>few|TRBV9|TRBJ1-1
CASSVGPALNTEAFF
>.|TRBV11-2|TRBJ1-2
CASSVRGVQGYTF
>few|TRBV11-3|TRBJ2-7
CASSLDPPPTEQYF
>.|TRBV5-5|TRBJ1-2
CASSLRQGATSTNYGYTF
>.|TRBV14|TRBJ1-1
CASSAVESMNTEAFF
>.|TRBV19|TRBJ2-3
CASSDRGIDTQYF
>.|TRBV9|TRBJ2-3
CASSVDSEPGLADTQYF
>.|TRBV15|TRBJ2-7
CATSRGGILSPYEQYF
>.|TRBV7-2|TRBJ2-3
CASSLDAPSTDTQYF
>.|TRBV5-3|TRBJ1-2
CARSSTRAGTLGGYTF
>.|TRBV4-3|TRBJ1-5
CASSQDWSSNQPQHF
>.|TRBV18|TRBJ2-2
CASSPPGTSTTGELFF
>.|TRBV5-4|TRBJ2-1
CASSFSGGSYNEQFF
>.|TRBV6-5|TRBJ2-4
CASSSLAGAKNIQYF
>.|TRBV29-1|TRBJ2-2
CSVGHTNTGELFF
>.|TRBV10-3|TRBJ2-1
CAIKRSGAAETYNEQFF
>.|TRBV2|TRBJ1-2
CASSLQGAKYGYTF
>once|TRBV30|TRBJ2-7
CAWSLSNEQYF
>.|TRBV19|TRBJ2-7
CASSILGQYEQYF
>.|TRBV10-2|TRBJ2-1
CASSGASGDDEQFF
>.|TRBV5-1|TRBJ2-7
CASRKIRDGSYEQYF
>.|TRBV5-1|TRBJ2-1
CASRDSSYNEQFF
>once|TRBV29-1|TRBJ1-1
CSAVGGGEMNTEAFF
>.|TRBV2|TRBJ2-1
CASRLNSDEQFF
>.|TRBV13|TRBJ2-3
CASSLPSTDTQYF
>.|TRBV9|TRBJ2-2
CASSRDGELFF
>.|TRBV5-6|TRBJ1-5
CASMEGGELVQPQHF
>.|TRBV18|TRBJ1-5
CASSPKEGGNQPQHF
>few|TRBV5-6|TRBJ1-2
CASSPRATGYFNGYTF
>.|TRBV14|TRBJ1-6
CASSQRERLTGNYSPLHF
>.|TRBV5-1|TRBJ2-3
CASSFLVGEDTQYF
>.|TRBV5-6|TRBJ2-1
CASSRGGLAFSNEQFF
>.|TRBV7-8|TRBJ2-3
CASSFTGTSGLQYF
>.|TRBV4-1|TRBJ1-2
CASSQDGEANYTF
>.|TRBV5-1|TRBJ1-5
CASSSGHGDSNQPQHF